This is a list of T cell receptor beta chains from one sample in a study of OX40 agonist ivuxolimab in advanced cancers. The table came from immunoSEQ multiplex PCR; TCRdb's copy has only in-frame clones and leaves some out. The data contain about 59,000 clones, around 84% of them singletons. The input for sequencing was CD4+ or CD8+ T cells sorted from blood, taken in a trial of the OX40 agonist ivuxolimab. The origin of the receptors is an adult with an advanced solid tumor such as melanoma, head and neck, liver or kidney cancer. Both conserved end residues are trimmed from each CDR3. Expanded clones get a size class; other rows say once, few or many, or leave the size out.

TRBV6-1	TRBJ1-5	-	ASTGSLNQPQH
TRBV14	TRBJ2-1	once	ASSQDRGEGAYNEQF
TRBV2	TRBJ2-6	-	ASRRGVGGANVLT
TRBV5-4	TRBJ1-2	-	ASSRIGGGYT
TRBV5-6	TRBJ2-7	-	ASSLSGVSYEQY
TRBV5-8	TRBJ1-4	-	ASSLVGGWEKLF
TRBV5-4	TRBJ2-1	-	ASKRTDSYNEQF
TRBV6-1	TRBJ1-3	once	ASSEANQQILISGNTIY
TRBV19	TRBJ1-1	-	ASGPDRVNTEAF
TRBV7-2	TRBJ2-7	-	ASSLCRADEQY
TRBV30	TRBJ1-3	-	ASLFAGGNTIY
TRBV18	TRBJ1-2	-	ASSVGAATNYGYT
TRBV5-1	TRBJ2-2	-	ASSERRDRGIGELF
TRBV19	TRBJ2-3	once	ASTKFGASGVTDTQY
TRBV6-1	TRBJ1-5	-	ASKIPTGGGPQH
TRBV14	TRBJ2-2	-	ASSRVAGGPAGELF
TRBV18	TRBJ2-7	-	ASLTGRGGEQY
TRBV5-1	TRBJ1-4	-	ASSPVSVANEKLF
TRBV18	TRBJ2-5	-	ASSPDSIISPKETQY
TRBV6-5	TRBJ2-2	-	ASIRQGATGELF